Presented here are 31 T cell receptor beta chains from one specimen sequenced in a study of neurological immune-mediated disorders. TCRdb reanalysed the 5' RACE reads using MiXCR and keeps one entry per CDR3 protein. The sample consists of 50,000 or so distinct CDR3 sequences, 15% to 20% of them appearing once. Sequenced sample: PBMCs. These receptors were obtained from a man aged 55-75 years in good health.

This clonotype appeared many times. The gene calls are TRBV29-1 and TRBJ2-1; D possibly uses TRBD1 or TRBD2 (5 bases each). CDR3 length equals 10 residues. Germline V gene lookup returns CDR1 SQVTM and CDR2 ANQGSEA. V was shortened by 4 bases and J by 9 bases, with 7 bases between the two germline ends. The CDR3 is CSVGGTEQFF. The CDR3 coding sequence is TGCAGCGTTGGAGGGACTGAGCAGTTCTTC.

J is TRBJ1-5 and V is TRBV20-1, with D uncertain. Trimming pared 0 bases from V and 0 bases from J, leaving 12 bases between. The CDR3 covers 16 residues. Germline assignment: CDR1 DFQATT and CDR2 SNEGSKA (reference sequence). The CDR3 loop is CSARELGVYSNQPQHF. CDR3 coding DNA: TGCAGTGCTAGAGAACTTGGAGTATATAGCAATCAGCCCCAGCATTTT.

Within the sample, this clonotype is medium-sized. J is TRBJ2-5 and V is TRBV6-5, with 8 bases identical to TRBD2. V was clipped by 4 bases and J by 4 bases; unmatched bases: 8. This CDR3 is 15 amino acids long. CDR1 is MNHEY, CDR2 SVGAGI, per germline. CDR3 sequence: CASSSSGRRGETQYF. The CDR3 DNA reads TGTGCCAGCAGTTCGAGCGGGAGACGGGGAGAGACCCAGTACTTC.

This clonotype showed up many times. The chain employs TRBV7-9 and TRBJ2-7; 10 bases fit TRBD1. Per the germline V gene, CDR1 is SEHNR and CDR2 is FQNEAQ (reference sequence). The length of the CDR3 is 16 residues. The junction had 12 bases not matched to a gene; V was cut back by 5 bases and J by 5 bases. CDR3 in amino acids: CASSRLHRDRGNEQYF. CDR3 nucleotide sequence: TGTGCCAGCAGCAGACTTCACCGGGACAGGGGAAACGAGCAGTACTTC.

At least ten counts were recorded for this clonotype. The V and J genes are TRBV9 and TRBJ2-2, with 7 nucleotides matching TRBD2. Germline assignment: CDR1 SGDLS and CDR2 YYNGEE. V lost 2 bases and J lost 1; bases outside the gene matches: 8. The length of the CDR3 is 17 residues. The CDR3 loop reads CASSVYWDYMNTGELFF. The DNA of the CDR3 is TGTGCCAGCAGCGTTTACTGGGACTATATGAACACCGGGGAGCTGTTTTTT.

This clonotype occurred many times. CDR3 amino acids: CASTPPAGHRNEKLFF. In DNA form, the CDR3 reads TGTGCCAGCACTCCCCCAGCGGGACACAGAAATGAAAAACTGTTTTTT. The chain joins TRBV6-8 to TRBJ1-4; D may be TRBD1 (6 bases). In germline, CDR1 is MNHGY, CDR2 SAAAGT. The V gene lost 7 bases and the J gene lost 5 bases, with 20 bases spanning the gap. CDR3 size: 16 residues.

This clonotype was seen ten or more times. V gene TRBV3-1 combines with J gene TRBJ2-1; 14 nucleotides agree with TRBD2. Germline lookup yields CDR1 LGHDT and CDR2 YNNKEL (reference sequence). The CDR3 is 15 amino acids. V trimming: 1 base; J trimming: 8 bases; junction bases outside the gene matches: 1. In nucleotides, the CDR3 is TGTGCCAGCAGCCAAGGACTAGCGGGAGGGCATGAGCAGTTCTTC. Amino acid sequence: CASSQGLAGGHEQFF.

This clonotype occurred many times. The chain carries TRBV12-3 or TRBV12-4 and TRBJ1-2; D gene unclear. With 4 bases removed from V and 0 bases from J, the gap between germline ends came to 12 bases. This CDR3 has 15 residues. Here the CDR3 DNA reads TGTGCCAGCAGTTCCGATGAACCAGCTAACTATGGCTACACCTTC. Amino acids: CASSSDEPANYGYTF.

The chain uses TRBV14 and TRBJ1-3; no clear D. In germline, CDR1 is SGHDN, CDR2 FVKESK. This CDR3 has 16 residues. Trimming cost V 1 base and J 0 bases, with 10 bases left between them. The CDR3 loop is CASSQGIPGSGNTIYF. The CDR3, as DNA: TGTGCCAGCAGCCAAGGGATCCCGGGCTCTGGAAACACCATATATTTT.

There are many counts of this clonotype. CDR3 nucleotides: TGCAGTGCTAGAGCCGGGACAGCCAACACTGAAGCTTTCTTT. Translation gives CSARAGTANTEAFF. The V and J genes are TRBV20-1 and TRBJ1-1; 7 bases are a match to TRBD1. Germline V gene sequence: CDR1 DFQATT, CDR2 SNEGSKA (reference sequence). V shed 1 base, J shed 2 bases, and the junction held 4 bases outside the gene matches. The CDR3 extends over 14 amino acids.

In its sample, this clonotype was seen many times. This sequence joins TRBV28 and TRBJ2-2; 7 positions match TRBD1. Germline-derived CDR1 and CDR2 are MDHEN and SYDVKM. The ends lost 6 bases at V and 3 bases at J; junction bases unmatched: 4. There are 14 residues in the CDR3. The CDR3: CASRPGTDTGELFF. In nucleotides, the CDR3 is TGTGCCAGCAGACCCGGGACAGACACCGGGGAGCTGTTTTTT.

The V gene is TRBV7-2, the J gene TRBJ2-2; 10 bases are a match to TRBD2. The CDR3 has 14 amino acids. Trimming took 5 bases from V and 7 from J; bases not matched to a gene: 4. The germline V gene encodes CDR1 SGHTA and CDR2 FQGNSA. The CDR3: CASSRSGRGGELFF. CDR3 bases: TGTGCCAGCAGCCGCAGCGGGAGGGGCGGGGAGCTGTTTTTT.

The table lists this clonotype with a few counts. A junction end diverges from the germline sequence, so it may reflect a read error. The chain has TRBV7-7 and TRBJ2-1; either TRBD1 or TRBD2 may supply D (5 bases each). Germline CDR1 and CDR2: SSHAT and FNYEAQ (reference sequence). The CDR3 is 13 residues long. The CDR3 sequence is CASSRPGANEQFF. CDR3 sequence (DNA): TGTGCTAGCAGCCGCCCCGGGGCCAATGAGCAGTTCTTC.

This clonotype appeared many times. The chain combines TRBV20-1 with TRBJ2-2; no reliable D call. V lost 0 bases and J lost 4, with 12 bases in between. The germline gives CDR1 DFQATT, CDR2 SNEGSKA (reference sequence). The CDR3 is 15 amino acids. The CDR3 nucleotides read TGCAGTGCTAGAGATCCCGGCAGGCCCACCGGGGAGCTGTTTTTT. This translates into CSARDPGRPTGELFF.

This clonotype was recorded many times. The rearrangement uses TRBV4-1 and TRBJ2-1, with D possibly being TRBD2 (5 bases). V was shortened by 0 bases and J by 10 bases, with 10 bases between the two germline ends. The length of the CDR3 is 13 residues. Germline V gives CDR1 MGHRA, CDR2 YSYEKL. The CDR3 reads CASSQEGDREQFF. The DNA for the CDR3 is TGCGCCAGCAGCCAAGAGGGAGATCGAGAGCAGTTCTTC.

Turning to this clonotype: This may come from a read error, since a much larger clone is one base off. The V call is TRBV9, the J call TRBJ2-3, with 7 nucleotides matching TRBD2. This CDR3 contains 16 residues. Germline V gene sequence: CDR1 SGDLS, CDR2 YYNGEE. The CDR3 DNA reads as TGTACCAGCAGCGGGGCAGTCGACAGTAGCACAGATACGCAGTATTTT. This encodes CTSSGAVDSSTDTQYF.

In this sample, this clonotype turned up many times. CDR3 in DNA: TGCAGTGCGAGGGGTCAGAGGGAGCTGTTTTTT. Its translation is CSARGQRELFF. The chain uses TRBV20-1 and TRBJ2-2; D is possibly TRBD1 or TRBD2 (5 bases each). CDR3 length: 11 amino acids. With 6 bases removed from V and 9 bases from J, the gap between germline ends came to 11 bases. In germline, CDR1 is DFQATT, CDR2 SNEGSKA (reference sequence).

As regards this clonotype: The germline gene is not matched at one end of the junction; a read error may be the cause. V usage is TRBV3-1 and J usage is TRBJ1-3; D is perhaps TRBD1 (6 bases). This CDR3 comprises 15 residues. Germline V gene lookup returns CDR1 LGHDT and CDR2 YNNKEL (reference sequence). This CDR3 reads CASSPYRASGNIIYF. The CDR3 DNA reads as TGTGCCAGCAGTCCCTACAGGGCTTCTGGAAACATCATATATTTT.

This clonotype occurred many times. V and J are TRBV7-2 and TRBJ1-5; 7 positions match TRBD1. There are 15 residues in the CDR3. In germline, CDR1 is SGHTA, CDR2 FQGNSA. V lost 4 bases to trimming and J lost 6 bases; unmatched junction nucleotides: 9. CDR3 region: CASSSRQGGAQPQHF. The DNA for the CDR3 is TGTGCCAGCAGCTCCCGACAGGGTGGGGCTCAGCCCCAGCATTTT. The variable domain in full, with the rest retrieved from reference TRBV7-2 and TRBJ1-5, is GAGVSQSPSNKVTEKGKDVELRCDPISGHTALYWYRQSLGQGLEFLIYFQGNSAPDKSGLPSDRFSAERTGGSVSTLTIQRTQQEDSAVYLCASSSRQGGAQPQHFGDGTRLSIL.

This clonotype showed up many times. CDR3 bases: TGCAGTGCTAGACCGGGACTAGCGGTAAACACAGATACGCAGTATTTT. Translated, it gives CSARPGLAVNTDTQYF. The chain combines TRBV20-1 with TRBJ2-3, with 11 positions matching TRBD2. Germline CDR1 is DFQATT and CDR2 is SNEGSKA (reference sequence). The trim removed 2 bases at V and 2 bases at J, leaving 6 bases unmatched. The CDR3 runs to 16 residues.

This sequence joins TRBV6-5 and TRBJ2-3; TRBD1 matches at 8 bases. This CDR3 has 16 residues. The V gene end was trimmed by 0 bases and the J gene end by 0 bases; junction bases not matched to a gene: 2. Per germline, CDR1 MNHEY and CDR2 SVGAGI. CDR3 DNA sequence: TGTGCCAGCAGTTACTCCGGGACAGGTAGCACAGATACGCAGTATTTT. It translates to CASSYSGTGSTDTQYF.

In its sample, this clonotype was seen many times. This chain joins TRBV24-1 and TRBJ2-3, with TRBD1 matching over 10 bases. The trim removed 5 bases at V and 3 bases at J, leaving 7 bases unmatched. In germline, CDR1 is KGHDR, CDR2 SFDVKD. The CDR3 loop spans 16 amino acids. The CDR3: CATSGRQGAGTDTQYF. The CDR3 nucleotides are TGTGCCACCAGTGGAAGACAGGGGGCGGGAACAGATACGCAGTATTTT.

V is TRBV7-9 and J is TRBJ1-4, with D perhaps matching TRBD1 (5 bases). CDR1 and CDR2 from the germline V gene are SEHNR and FQNEAQ (reference sequence). The CDR3 runs 15 residues. Trimming cost V 1 base and J 8 bases, with 14 bases left between them. This chain's CDR3 is CASSLDTGVYEKLFF. In DNA, the CDR3 is TGTGCCAGCAGCTTAGACACGGGGGTGTACGAAAAACTGTTTTTT.

This clonotype appeared many times. The V and J genes are TRBV10-3 and TRBJ2-7, with 11 bases lining up with TRBD1. CDR3 length equals 14 residues. Germline trimming cut 4 bases from V and 2 bases from J; bases unmatched to any gene: 1. Germline CDR1 ENHRY, CDR2 SYGVKD. The CDR3 loop is CAISGDRGAYEQYF. Here the CDR3 DNA reads TGTGCCATCAGTGGGGACAGGGGGGCCTACGAGCAGTACTTC.

On this clonotype: A read error may be the cause here, since a much bigger clone is one base away. This chain joins TRBV29-1 and TRBJ2-7; D possibly matches TRBD1 or TRBD2 (6 bases each). Germline-derived CDR1 and CDR2 are SQVTM and ANQGSEA. The CDR3 contains 16 residues. The V end lost 2 bases, the J end lost 2 bases, and 19 bases lay between the germline ends. The DNA of the CDR3 is TGCAGCGTTGAATGGGTTGACAGGTGGGAGGCCTACGAGCAGTACTTC. It codes for CSVEWVDRWEAYEQYF.

The table lists this clonotype with many counts. The chain has TRBV10-3 and TRBJ2-7, with 8 bases identical to TRBD2. Germline CDR1 and CDR2: ENHRY and SYGVKD. V shed 7 bases, J shed 7 bases, and the junction held 9 bases outside the gene matches. This CDR3 has 13 residues. This chain's CDR3 is CAIKREGQREQYF. DNA of the CDR3: TGTGCCATCAAACGGGAGGGCCAGCGGGAGCAGTACTTC.

This clonotype was detected only a few times. The gene calls are TRBV5-5 and TRBJ2-2; D ambiguous. The CDR3 length is 15 residues. V lost 0 bases to trimming and J lost 9 bases, with 15 bases between them. Germline V gene lookup returns CDR1 SGHKS and CDR2 YYEKEE (reference sequence). The CDR3 is CASSLEGLWSRELFF. As DNA, the CDR3 is TGTGCCAGCAGCTTGGAAGGGTTATGGAGCCGGGAGCTGTTTTTT.

At least ten counts were recorded for this clonotype. The rearrangement joins TRBV7-3 to TRBJ1-3; D is perhaps TRBD1 (5 bases). The CDR3 covers 15 residues. Trimming stripped 1 base from V and 2 bases from J, with 9 bases between. Germline values: CDR1 SGHTA, CDR2 FQGTGA. The chain's CDR3 is CASSLNGGPGNTIYF. Here the CDR3 DNA reads TGTGCCAGCAGCTTAAACGGGGGACCTGGAAACACCATATATTTT.

This clonotype was detected many times. The V gene is TRBV7-8, the J gene TRBJ1-5, with D tentatively TRBD1 (5 bases). Trimming stripped 1 base from V and 4 bases from J, with 20 bases between. The CDR3 is made up of 18 amino acids. Per germline, CDR1 SGHVS and CDR2 FQNEAQ. The CDR3: CASSLEAQGVSGNQPQHF. The CDR3 DNA follows: TGTGCCAGCAGCTTAGAGGCCCAGGGAGTTTCAGGTAATCAGCCCCAGCATTTT.

The genes are TRBV12-3 or TRBV12-4 and TRBJ1-1; 8 bases fit TRBD1. The J segment lost 11 bases and the V segment lost 4 bases, leaving 9 bases of the junction unmatched. This CDR3 is 13 amino acids long. The CDR3 DNA reads TGTGCCAGCAGTTCTGGACAGGGCGGCGAGGCTTTCTTT. This translates into CASSSGQGGEAFF.

The chain couples TRBV24-1 to TRBJ2-3, with D hard to call. V shed 5 bases and J shed 3 bases, with 5 bases lying between them. The CDR3 contains 12 residues. In germline, CDR1 is KGHDR, CDR2 SFDVKD. The CDR3 loop reads CATSVRTDTQYF. CDR3 in DNA: TGTGCCACCAGTGTGAGGACAGATACGCAGTATTTT.